This TCR beta chain derives from a study of blood T cell repertoires in COVID-19. For the study at large: COVID-19 samples collected from the United States, Italy and Spain covered acute and convalescent phases. T cells, B-cell-depleted T cells, or PBMCs supplied cDNA or gDNA.

In the original processing: Reference gene primer amplification in the assay estimated nucleated cell counts. Only in-frame clones appear in the TCRdb table, and some are missing; sequencing was by immunoSEQ multiplex PCR. Clonal size and the V and J genes are those of that table, whereas D and trimming came from the DNA. Altogether 340,000 or so clones are present, around 90% being singletons, with the ten largest covering 1%. Trimming at V came to 7 bases and at J to 8 bases, leaving 7 bases not matched to a gene. CDR3 length: 13 amino acids. Germline V gene data show CDR1 as MNHNY and CDR2 as SVGAGI (reference sequence).

This receptor was taken from a man in his fifties or sixties with active or convalescent COVID-19. The V and J genes are TRBV6-6 and TRBJ2-3; the match to TRBD1 covers 9 bases. The sample was peripheral blood. Here the CDR3 DNA reads TGTGCCAGCACGGGACAGGGAAAGAGTACGCAGTATTTT. Amino acids: CASTGQGKSTQYF.